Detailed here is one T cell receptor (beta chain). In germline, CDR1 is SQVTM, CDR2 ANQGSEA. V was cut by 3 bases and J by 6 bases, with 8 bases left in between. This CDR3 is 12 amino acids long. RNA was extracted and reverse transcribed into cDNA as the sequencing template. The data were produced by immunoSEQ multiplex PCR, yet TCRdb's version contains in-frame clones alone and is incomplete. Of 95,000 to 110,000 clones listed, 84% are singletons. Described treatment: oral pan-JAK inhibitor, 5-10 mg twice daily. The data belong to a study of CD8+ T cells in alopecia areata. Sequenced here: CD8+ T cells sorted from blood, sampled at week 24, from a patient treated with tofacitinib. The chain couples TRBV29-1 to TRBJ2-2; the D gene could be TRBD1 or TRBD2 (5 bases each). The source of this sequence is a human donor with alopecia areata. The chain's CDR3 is CSVEGDPGELFF. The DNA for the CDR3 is TGCAGCGTTGAGGGGGACCCCGGGGAGCTGTTTTTT.